The 8 T cell receptor beta chains below all came from one sample that was sequenced in a study of cytomegalovirus exposure and HLA in healthy donors. PCR was performed using 60 Vbeta and 13 Jbeta primers. TCRdb keeps only in-frame clones here, not all; method: immunoSEQ multiplex PCR. This sample carries 160,000 or so clones, roughly 87% of them seen once, and the ten largest clones take more than 0.4%. Specimen: PBMCs. The receptors derive from a woman between 45 and 60 years old in good health and CMV-seronegative.

This rearrangement joins TRBV28 to TRBJ1-1, with 7 bases matching TRBD1. Germline assignment: CDR1 MDHEN and CDR2 SYDVKM. This CDR3 has 14 amino acids. J lost 7 bases, V lost 4 bases, and 9 bases had no gene match. The CDR3 DNA reads TGTGCCAGCAGTTGGGTAGGGGGCCAATATGAAGCTTTCTTT. Protein: CASSWVGGQYEAFF.

The chain links TRBV11-3 to TRBJ1-1; weak D call: TRBD1 (5 bases). V lost 6 bases, J lost 1 base, and 9 bases lay in between. This CDR3 contains 13 residues. Germline CDR1 reads SGHNT; CDR2 reads YENEEA. The chain's CDR3 is CASSKGQNTEAFF. CDR3 sequence (DNA): TGTGCCAGCAGTAAAGGACAGAACACTGAAGCTTTCTTT.

This clone was observed once. The chain employs TRBV4-3 and TRBJ2-1, with TRBD1 identical over 7 bases. The CDR3 covers 14 residues. V lost 6 bases and J lost 8; bases outside the gene matches: 10. The V gene's germline CDR1 is LGHNA and CDR2 YSLEER. The CDR3, as DNA: TGCGCCAGCAGTAACGGGGCAGGGGGTGATGAGCAGTTCTTC. This sequence encodes CASSNGAGGDEQFF.

This sequence joins TRBV5-4 and TRBJ2-1; TRBD2 agrees at 11 bases. From germline, CDR1 is SGHNT and CDR2 YYREEE (reference sequence). This CDR3 region has 13 residues. Trimming at V came to 7 bases and at J to 8 bases, leaving 5 bases not matched to a gene. The CDR3, as DNA: TGTGCCAGCGGCCTAGCGGGAGGAGATGAGCAGTTCTTC. It codes for CASGLAGGDEQFF.

The V call is TRBV5-1, the J call TRBJ2-1; a weak D match, TRBD2 (6 bases). V lost 0 bases, J lost 7 bases, and 17 bases lay in between. From germline, CDR1 is SGHRS and CDR2 YFSETQ. The CDR3 consists of 16 residues. The CDR3 protein is CASSLGISGYVNEQFF. DNA of the CDR3: TGCGCCAGCAGCTTGGGGATAAGCGGGTACGTGAATGAGCAGTTCTTC.

The chain links TRBV7-3 to TRBJ2-5; 10 bases fit TRBD2. The J call may be mistaken, given a closer DNA end match to TRBJ2-7. CDR1 is SGHTA, CDR2 FQGTGA, per germline. This CDR3 is 20 amino acids long. In nucleotides, the CDR3 is TGTGCCAGCAGCTTAAAGGCGTCTAGCGGGAGTTATTGGACGCACTACGAGCAGTACTTC. Encoded protein: CASSLKASSGSYWTHYEQYF.

The J gene is TRBJ2-7, the V gene TRBV19, with D possibly TRBD1 on 5 matching bases. Looked up from germline, CDR1 is LNHDA and CDR2 is SQIVND (reference sequence). This CDR3 contains 13 residues. The V and J ends lost 5 bases and 3 bases respectively, with 11 bases between them. The CDR3 loop is CASSVGQNYEQYF. In nucleotides, the CDR3 is TGTGCCAGTAGTGTCGGACAAAACTACGAGCAGTACTTC.

In this sample, this clone turned up a few times. The chain uses TRBV14 and TRBJ1-3; D ambiguous. V gave up 0 bases and J gave up 3 bases, with 3 bases separating them. Germline CDR1 SGHDN, CDR2 FVKESK. The CDR3 length is 13 residues. For the CDR3, the DNA is TGTGCCAGCAGCCAAGATCTTGGAAACACCATATATTTT. Protein sequence: CASSQDLGNTIYF.